This TCR beta chain is from a study of CD8+ T cells in alopecia areata. Study overall: Percent affected scalp area, the SALT score, rated treated patients' severity. Study-wide results and limits: Many expanded lesional clones stayed in scalp and blood while on tofacitinib.

Sample treatment: oral pan-JAK inhibitor, 5-10 mg twice daily. Sequencing used cDNA as its template, made by extracting RNA and reverse transcribing it. The repertoire was sequenced with immunoSEQ multiplex PCR; TCRdb's copy has only in-frame clones and lacks some. The sample has 65,000 to 75,000 clones; 29% are singletons. CDR1 is SGHTA and CDR2 is FQGNSA in the germline V gene. The CDR3 has 12 residues. V lost 3 bases and J 2 bases, leaving 4 bases between the germline ends. Of note for this clone: Antigen specificity is unknown.

Source: CD8+ T cells sorted from blood, taken at week 4, from a patient treated with tofacitinib. V gene TRBV7-2 combines with J gene TRBJ1-1; D uncertain. The receptor was derived from a human donor with alopecia areata. The CDR3 DNA reads as TGTGCCAGCAGCTTCTCTAACACTGAAGCTTTCTTT. Residues: CASSFSNTEAFF.